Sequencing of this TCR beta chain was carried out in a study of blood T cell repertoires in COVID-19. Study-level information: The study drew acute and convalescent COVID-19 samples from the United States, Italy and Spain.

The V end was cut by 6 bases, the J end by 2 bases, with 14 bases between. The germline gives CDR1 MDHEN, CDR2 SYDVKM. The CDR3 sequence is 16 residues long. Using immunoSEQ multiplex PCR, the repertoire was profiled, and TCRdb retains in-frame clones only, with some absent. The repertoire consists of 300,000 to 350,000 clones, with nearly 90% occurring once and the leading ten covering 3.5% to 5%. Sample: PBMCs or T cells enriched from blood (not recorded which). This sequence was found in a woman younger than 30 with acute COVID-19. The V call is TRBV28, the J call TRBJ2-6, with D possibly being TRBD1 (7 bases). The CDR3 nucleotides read TGTGCCAGCAGGGAGGGGGCGCACACTGGGGCCAACGTCCTGACTTTC. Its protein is CASREGAHTGANVLTF.